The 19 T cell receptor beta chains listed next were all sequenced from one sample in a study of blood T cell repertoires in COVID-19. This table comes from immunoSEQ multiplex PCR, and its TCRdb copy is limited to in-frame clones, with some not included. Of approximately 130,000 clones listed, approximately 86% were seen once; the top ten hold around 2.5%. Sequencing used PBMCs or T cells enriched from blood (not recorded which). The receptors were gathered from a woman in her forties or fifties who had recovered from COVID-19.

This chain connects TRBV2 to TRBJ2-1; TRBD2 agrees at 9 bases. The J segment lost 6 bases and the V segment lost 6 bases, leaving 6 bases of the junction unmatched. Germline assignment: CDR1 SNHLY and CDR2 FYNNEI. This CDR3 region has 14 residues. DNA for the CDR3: TGTGCCAGCAGAGGCGGGGGGGCCGTCAATGAGCAGTTCTTC. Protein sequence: CASRGGGAVNEQFF.

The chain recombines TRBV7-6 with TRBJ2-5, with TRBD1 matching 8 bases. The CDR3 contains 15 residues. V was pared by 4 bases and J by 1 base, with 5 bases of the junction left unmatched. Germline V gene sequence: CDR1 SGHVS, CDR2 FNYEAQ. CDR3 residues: CASSWTGRFQETQYF. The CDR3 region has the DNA TGTGCCAGCAGCTGGACAGGGAGATTCCAAGAGACCCAGTACTTC.

The CDR3 DNA reads as TGTGCCAGCTCACCACAGAGAGGTGCTAATGAAAAACTGTTTTTT. The encoded protein is CASSPQRGANEKLFF. J is TRBJ1-4 and V is TRBV18, with D unclear. V lost 1 base and J lost 3, with 9 bases in between. From germline, CDR1 is KGHSH and CDR2 LQKENI. The CDR3 has 15 residues.

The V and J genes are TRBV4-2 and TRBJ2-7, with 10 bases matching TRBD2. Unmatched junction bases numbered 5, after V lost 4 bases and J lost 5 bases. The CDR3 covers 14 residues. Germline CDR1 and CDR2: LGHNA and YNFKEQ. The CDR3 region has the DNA TGTGCCAGCAGCCCCGGGACTAGCGACCACGAGCAGTACTTC. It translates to CASSPGTSDHEQYF.

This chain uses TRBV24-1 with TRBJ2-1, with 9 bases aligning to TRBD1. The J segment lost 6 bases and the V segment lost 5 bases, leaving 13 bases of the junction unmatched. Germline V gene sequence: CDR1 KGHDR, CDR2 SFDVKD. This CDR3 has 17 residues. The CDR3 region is CATSALKGTGSGNEQFF. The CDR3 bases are TGTGCCACCAGTGCCCTGAAGGGGACAGGGTCGGGCAATGAGCAGTTCTTC.

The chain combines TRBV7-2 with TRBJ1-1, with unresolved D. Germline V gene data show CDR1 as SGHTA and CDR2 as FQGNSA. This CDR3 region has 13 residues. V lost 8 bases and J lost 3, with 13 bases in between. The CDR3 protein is CASPQVGDTEAFF. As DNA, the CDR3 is TGTGCCAGCCCCCAGGTGGGCGACACTGAAGCTTTCTTT.

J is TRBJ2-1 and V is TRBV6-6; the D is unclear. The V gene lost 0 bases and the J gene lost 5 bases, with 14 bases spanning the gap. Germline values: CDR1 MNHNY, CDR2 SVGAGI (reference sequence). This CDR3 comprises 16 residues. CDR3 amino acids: CASSYSSNGINNEQFF. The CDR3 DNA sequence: TGTGCCAGCAGTTACTCGTCAAACGGTATCAACAATGAGCAGTTCTTC.

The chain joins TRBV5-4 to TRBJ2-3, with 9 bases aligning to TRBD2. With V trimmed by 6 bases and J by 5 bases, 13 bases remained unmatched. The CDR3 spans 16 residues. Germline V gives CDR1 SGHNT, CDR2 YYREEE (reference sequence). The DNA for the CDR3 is TGTGCCAGCACCGACGGGGCGGGGGGGTACGGAGATACGCAGTATTTT. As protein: CASTDGAGGYGDTQYF.

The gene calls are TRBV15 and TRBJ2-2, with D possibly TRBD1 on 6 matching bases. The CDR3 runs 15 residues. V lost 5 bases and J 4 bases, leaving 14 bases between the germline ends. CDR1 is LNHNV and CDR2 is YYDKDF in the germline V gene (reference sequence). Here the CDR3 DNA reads TGTGCCACCAGCTACGGGACAACCCGCACCGGGGAGCTGTTTTTT. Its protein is CATSYGTTRTGELFF. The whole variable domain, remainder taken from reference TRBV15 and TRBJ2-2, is DAMVIQNPRYQVTQFGKPVTLSCSQTLNHNVMYWYQQKSSQAPKLLFHYYDKDFNNEADTPDNFQSRRPNTSFCFLDIRSPGLGDTAMYLCATSYGTTRTGELFFGEGSRLTVL.

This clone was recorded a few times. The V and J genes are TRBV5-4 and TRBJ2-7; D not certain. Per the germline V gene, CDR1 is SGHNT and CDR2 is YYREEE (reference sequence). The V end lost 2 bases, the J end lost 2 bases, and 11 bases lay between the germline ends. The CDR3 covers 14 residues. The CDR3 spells CASSFSAATYEQYF. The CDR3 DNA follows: TGTGCCAGCAGCTTCAGCGCAGCCACCTACGAGCAGTACTTC.

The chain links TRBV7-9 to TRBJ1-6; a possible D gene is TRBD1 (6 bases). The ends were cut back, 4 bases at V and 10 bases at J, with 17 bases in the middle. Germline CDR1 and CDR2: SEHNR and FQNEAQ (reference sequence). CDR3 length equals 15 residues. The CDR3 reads CASSYGAGESSPLHF. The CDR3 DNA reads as TGTGCCAGCAGCTACGGGGCAGGGGAAAGCTCACCCCTCCACTTT.

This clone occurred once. The DNA of the CDR3 is TGTGCCAGCAGCTTTAGGGGGCGGGGGGCCATCACAGATACGCAGTATTTT. This translates into CASSFRGRGAITDTQYF. The chain has TRBV11-2 and TRBJ2-3, with D maybe TRBD2 (8 bases). The CDR3 totals 17 residues. V was shortened by 3 bases and J by 2 bases, with 18 bases between the two germline ends. The germline gives CDR1 SGHAT, CDR2 FQNNGV.

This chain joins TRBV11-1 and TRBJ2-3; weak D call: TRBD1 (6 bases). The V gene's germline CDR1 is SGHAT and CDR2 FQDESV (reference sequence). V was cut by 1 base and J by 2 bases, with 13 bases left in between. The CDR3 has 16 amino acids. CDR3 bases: TGTGCCAGCAGCTTAGGGCAGGGGCCTGCCACAGATACGCAGTATTTT. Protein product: CASSLGQGPATDTQYF. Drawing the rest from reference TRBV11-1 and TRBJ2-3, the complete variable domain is EAEVAQSPRYKITEKSQAVAFWCDPISGHATLYWYRQILGQGPELLVQFQDESVVDDSQLPKDRFSAERLKGVDSTLKIQPAELGDSAMYLCASSLGQGPATDTQYFGPGTRLTVL.

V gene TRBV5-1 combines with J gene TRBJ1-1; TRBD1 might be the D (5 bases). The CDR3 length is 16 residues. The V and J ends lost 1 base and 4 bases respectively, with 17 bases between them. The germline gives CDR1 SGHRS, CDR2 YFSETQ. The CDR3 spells CASSLNVQGGTTEAFF. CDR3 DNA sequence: TGCGCCAGCAGCTTGAACGTCCAGGGAGGGACCACTGAAGCTTTCTTT.

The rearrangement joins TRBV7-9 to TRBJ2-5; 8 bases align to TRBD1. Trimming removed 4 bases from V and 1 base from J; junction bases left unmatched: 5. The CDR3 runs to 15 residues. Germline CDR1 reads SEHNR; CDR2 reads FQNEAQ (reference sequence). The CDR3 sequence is CASSYRQGIQETQYF. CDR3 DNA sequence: TGTGCCAGCAGCTATAGACAGGGGATCCAAGAGACCCAGTACTTC.

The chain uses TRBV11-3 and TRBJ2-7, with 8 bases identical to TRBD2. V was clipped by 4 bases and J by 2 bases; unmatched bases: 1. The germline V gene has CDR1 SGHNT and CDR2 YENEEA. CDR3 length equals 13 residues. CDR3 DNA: TGTGCCAGCAGCTCCGGGGGGGCCTACGAGCAGTACTTC. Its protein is CASSSGGAYEQYF.

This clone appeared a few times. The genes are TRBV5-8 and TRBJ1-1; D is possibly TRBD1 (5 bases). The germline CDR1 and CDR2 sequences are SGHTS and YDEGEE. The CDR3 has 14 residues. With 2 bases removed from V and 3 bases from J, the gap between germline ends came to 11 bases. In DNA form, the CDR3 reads TGTGCCAGCAGCTTACGGGGGTCACACACTGAAGCTTTCTTT. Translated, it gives CASSLRGSHTEAFF.

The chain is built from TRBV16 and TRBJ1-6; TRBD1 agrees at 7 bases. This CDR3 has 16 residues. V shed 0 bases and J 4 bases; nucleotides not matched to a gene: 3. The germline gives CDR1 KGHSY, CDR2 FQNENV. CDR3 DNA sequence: TGTGCCAGCAGCCAATCTGTGGGACAGTATAATTCACCCCTCCACTTT. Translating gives CASSQSVGQYNSPLHF.

This CDR3 is CSASSRGRYEQYF. Here the CDR3 DNA reads TGCAGTGCTAGTAGCAGGGGGCGCTACGAGCAGTACTTC. This chain connects TRBV20-1 to TRBJ2-7; 8 nucleotides match TRBD1. This CDR3 spans 13 amino acids. J lost 3 bases, V lost 3 bases, and 4 bases had no gene match. Germline V gives CDR1 DFQATT, CDR2 SNEGSKA (reference sequence).